This TCR beta chain was identified in a study of blood T cells in healthy people across ages. In the study overall: Template-switching capture recovered about one barcoded beta molecule per two T cells.

Study observations and caveats: Naive and antigen-experienced cells were not separated, limiting conclusive comparison. The percentage of naive T cells correlated strongly with TCR beta diversity.

Together with a sample-barcoded 5' primer, a J-beta primer mix was included in a second PCR lasting about 6 to 12 cycles. Each CDR3 protein is one row after TCRdb ran MiXCR on the 5' RACE reads. The sample includes about 1.6 million distinct CDR3 sequences, roughly 30% of them seen just once. The CDR3 runs to 12 residues. The germline gives CDR1 DFQATT, CDR2 SNEGSKA (reference sequence). This clonotype was counted once. Its antigen is unidentified. One base away lies a much larger clone, so this may be a sequencing read error. Sequencing was done on a sample of blood. The TCR comes from a woman in her 30s in good health. The chain couples TRBV20-1 to TRBJ2-4, with D possibly TRBD2 on 6 matching bases. The assigned J gene may be wrong: the sequence end matches TRBJ2-7 better. The CDR3 DNA is TGCAGTGCCAGGACTATCTCCTGCGAGCAGTACTTC. Encoded protein: CSARTISCEQYF.